What follows are 22 T cell receptor beta chains derived from one specimen sequenced in a study of blood T cells in healthy people across ages. A sample-barcoded 5' primer and a J-beta primer mix were used in a second PCR of roughly 7 to 11 cycles. TCRdb passed the 5' RACE reads through MiXCR, listing each CDR3 protein once. The table lists hundreds of thousands of distinct CDR3 sequences, 45% to 60% of them singletons. Sample: blood. These receptors were obtained from an elderly woman in good health.

J is TRBJ2-5 and V is TRBV6-1, with 7 positions matching TRBD1. The CDR3 covers 12 residues. Germline trimming cut 10 bases from V and 2 bases from J; bases unmatched to any gene: 4. The germline gives CDR1 MNHNS, CDR2 SASEGT. This chain's CDR3 is CAIDRVQETQYF. DNA for the CDR3: TGTGCCATCGACAGGGTTCAAGAGACCCAGTACTTC.

This rearrangement joins TRBV12-3 or TRBV12-4 to TRBJ1-2; no reliable D call. The CDR3 has 17 residues. Trimming cost V 2 bases and J 2 bases, with 18 bases left between them. CDR3 protein: CASSLSPGKGRNYGYTF. CDR3 DNA: TGTGCCAGCAGTTTATCCCCAGGCAAGGGTAGGAACTATGGCTACACCTTC.

Regarding this clonotype: A much larger clone lies a single base off, so this may be a read error. This rearrangement joins TRBV7-8 to TRBJ2-3; 9 nucleotides align to TRBD2. The CDR3 is 15 residues long. Looked up from germline, CDR1 is SGHVS and CDR2 is FQNEAQ. The chain's CDR3 is CASSLVGTSTDTRYF. CDR3 bases: TGTGCCAGCAGCTTGGTGGGGACTAGCACAGATACGCGGTATTTT.

This rearrangement joins TRBV28 to TRBJ2-7; TRBD1 matches at 7 bases. The DNA end favors TRBJ2-5, so the J call may be wrong. This CDR3 is built from 15 residues. Germline CDR1 reads MDHEN; CDR2 reads SYDVKM. CDR3 in DNA: TGTGCCAGCAGTTCGATACAGGGGTCGGGAGAGACCCAGTACTTC. This encodes CASSSIQGSGETQYF.

Turning to this clonotype: This sequence may be a read error, since a much larger clone differs from it by one base. The V gene is TRBV10-3, the J gene TRBJ2-4; possibly TRBD2 for D (5 bases). The J call could be wrong; TRBJ2-7 is a better fit for the DNA end. From germline, CDR1 is ENHRY and CDR2 SYGVKD. This CDR3 region has 13 residues. The CDR3 nucleotides read TGTGCCATCAAACGGACTGGCACCTACGAGCAGTACTTC. Translating gives CAIKRTGTYEQYF.

The chain recombines TRBV4-2 with TRBJ2-3, with a weak D call TRBD2 (5 bases). The CDR3 is 17 amino acids. The V gene lost 0 bases and the J gene lost 1 base, with 14 bases spanning the gap. Germline values: CDR1 LGHNA, CDR2 YNFKEQ. Written as DNA, the CDR3 is TGTGCCAGCAGCCAAGATACCAGCGGCGCAGGCACAGATACGCAGTATTTT. This codes for CASSQDTSGAGTDTQYF.

The V and J genes are TRBV27 and TRBJ2-3, with 9 bases aligning to TRBD2. The length of the CDR3 is 16 residues. Germline CDR1 reads MNHEY; CDR2 reads SMNVEV (reference sequence). The ends lost 3 bases at V and 4 bases at J; junction bases unmatched: 8. This CDR3 reads CASSLRGGFPADTQYF. DNA of the CDR3: TGTGCCAGCAGTTTGCGGGGGGGTTTCCCCGCAGATACGCAGTATTTT.

This rearrangement joins TRBV20-1 to TRBJ2-1; 8 bases align to TRBD1. The CDR3 contains 13 residues. V shed 6 bases, J shed 2 bases, and the junction held 3 bases outside the gene matches. From germline, CDR1 is DFQATT and CDR2 SNEGSKA (reference sequence). The chain's CDR3 is CSADRGTYNEQFF. The CDR3 nucleotides read TGCAGTGCAGACAGGGGAACCTACAATGAGCAGTTCTTC.

The chain joins TRBV12-3 or TRBV12-4 to TRBJ1-6, with D possibly TRBD1 on 6 matching bases. The CDR3 covers 15 residues. The V end lost 5 bases, the J end lost 5 bases, and 13 bases lay between the germline ends. The CDR3 sequence: CASSALRGDNSPLHF. CDR3 in DNA: TGTGCCAGCAGTGCCCTCAGGGGCGATAATTCACCCCTCCACTTT.

The V call is TRBV11-1, the J call TRBJ1-4; D gene ambiguous. Trimming shortened V by 8 bases and J by 0 bases, and 13 bases separated the two germline ends. Germline V CDR1 and CDR2: SGHAT, FQDESV (reference sequence). The CDR3 runs 15 residues. CDR3 loop: CASSNPSSTNEKLFF. CDR3 in DNA: TGTGCCAGCTCTAACCCCAGTTCAACTAATGAAAAACTGTTTTTT.

This clonotype was seen ten or more times. V usage is TRBV29-1 and J usage is TRBJ2-1; TRBD2 matches at 7 bases. This CDR3 contains 14 residues. Germline CDR1 SQVTM, CDR2 ANQGSEA. The ends lost 6 bases at V and 4 bases at J; junction bases unmatched: 9. CDR3 residues: CSVPERESYNEQFF. CDR3 in DNA: TGCAGCGTGCCCGAGCGGGAATCTTACAATGAGCAGTTCTTC.

The V gene is TRBV5-1, the J gene TRBJ2-1; 9 nucleotides match TRBD2. This CDR3 is built from 15 residues. Germline-derived CDR1 and CDR2 are SGHRS and YFSETQ. Trimming cost V 2 bases and J 6 bases; bases outside gene matches: 6. CDR3 bases: TGCGCCAGCAGCTTACCCGGGACTAGCAGCAATGAGCAGTTCTTC. Amino acid sequence: CASSLPGTSSNEQFF.

The chain couples TRBV16 to TRBJ2-7; 7 bases line up with TRBD2. The CDR3 loop spans 20 amino acids. Germline V gene data show CDR1 as KGHSY and CDR2 as FQNENV. V dropped 5 bases and J dropped 4; count of bases not matched to a gene: 26. Here the CDR3 reads CASSTLPRLARSSPFYEQYF. The CDR3 coding sequence is TGTGCCAGCAGCACCCTCCCGAGACTAGCAAGATCCTCTCCCTTTTACGAGCAGTACTTC.

The rearrangement joins TRBV12-3 or TRBV12-4 to TRBJ2-1, with 7 nucleotides matching TRBD1. CDR3 size: 18 residues. The junction had 22 bases not matched to a gene; V was cut back by 6 bases and J by 8 bases. The CDR3 nucleotides read TGTGCCAGCAGCGCGGACAGGACTTCGTTAGATAGGAGTGATGAGCAGTTCTTC. Protein product: CASSADRTSLDRSDEQFF.

The chain combines TRBV27 with TRBJ2-7, with D tentatively TRBD2 (6 bases). Gene TRBJ2-5 matches the end of the DNA better, so the J call may be wrong. The CDR3 runs to 14 residues. Germline loops: CDR1 MNHEY, CDR2 SMNVEV (reference sequence). For the CDR3, the DNA is TGTGCCAGCGGACCGCGGGACGGGCAAGAGACCCAGTACTTC. It yields the protein CASGPRDGQETQYF.

On this clonotype: This may be a read error: a much more frequent sequence differs by one nucleotide. This sequence joins TRBV7-2 and TRBJ2-5, with 11 bases matching TRBD2. This CDR3 contains 16 residues. Germline V lookup: CDR1 SGHTA, CDR2 FQGNSA. Trimming at V came to 5 bases and at J to 11 bases, leaving 16 bases not matched to a gene. In nucleotides, the CDR3 is TGTGCCAGCAGCACAAATAGCGGGGGGGTTTTGGATGAGCAGTACTTC. Its translation: CASSTNSGGVLDEQYF.

Comment on this clonotype: Given a much more abundant clone one base away, this may be a read error. CDR3: CASSTRPLAENEQFF. As DNA, the CDR3 is TGTGCCAGCAGCACAAGACCTCTAGCGGAGAATGAGCAGTTCTTC. The chain uses TRBV9 and TRBJ2-1; 7 bases are a match to TRBD2. The CDR3 is made up of 15 amino acids. Trimming at V came to 4 bases and at J to 7 bases, leaving 11 bases not matched to a gene. Germline CDR1 SGDLS, CDR2 YYNGEE.

This clonotype was picked up a small number of times. The chain carries TRBV20-1 and TRBJ2-1, with 14 bases that match TRBD2. The germline V gene encodes CDR1 DFQATT and CDR2 SNEGSKA (reference sequence). CDR3 length: 17 residues. Trimming took 5 bases from V and 6 from J; bases not matched to a gene: 12. The CDR3 nucleotides read TGCAGTGCTTTTATTCCACCGGGACTAGCGGGGGTCAATGAGCAGTTCTTC. Protein sequence: CSAFIPPGLAGVNEQFF.

This clonotype was found a few times. V and J are TRBV6-1 and TRBJ2-2; 10 nucleotides align to TRBD1. Unmatched junction bases numbered 7, after V lost 10 bases and J lost 5 bases. Per the germline V gene, CDR1 is MNHNS and CDR2 is SASEGT. The CDR3 covers 14 residues. The CDR3 protein is CATIDRGRTGELFF. CDR3 sequence (DNA): TGTGCCACCATAGACAGGGGGCGGACCGGGGAGCTGTTTTTT.

This clonotype showed up just a few times. Being one base from a much bigger clone, this may be a read error. CDR3: CASSAGLADNEQFF. The DNA for the CDR3 is TGTGCCAGCAGCGCGGGACTAGCGGACAATGAGCAGTTCTTC. V usage is TRBV7-2 and J usage is TRBJ2-1, with 11 bases lining up with TRBD2. The trim removed 5 bases at V and 5 bases at J, leaving 2 bases unmatched. The CDR3 is made up of 14 amino acids. Germline V lookup: CDR1 SGHTA, CDR2 FQGNSA.

In this sample, this clonotype turned up many times. The chain has TRBV29-1 and TRBJ2-3; tentatively, D is TRBD2 (6 bases). This CDR3 is built from 15 residues. Trimming removed 6 bases from V and 0 bases from J, with 16 bases in between. The germline gives CDR1 SQVTM, CDR2 ANQGSEA. CDR3 sequence reads: CSVGGVATSTDTQYF. CDR3 nucleotides: TGCAGCGTGGGGGGAGTCGCGACTAGCACAGATACGCAGTATTTT.

The chain carries TRBV7-8 and TRBJ2-2; weak D call: TRBD2 (5 bases). Deletions cut 10 bases from V and 3 bases from J, with 12 bases between. Germline V gene sequence: CDR1 SGHVS, CDR2 FQNEAQ. This CDR3 has 13 residues. The CDR3 nucleotides read TGTGCCACCGAACTAGAGGACACCGGGGAGCTGTTTTTT. Translating gives CATELEDTGELFF.